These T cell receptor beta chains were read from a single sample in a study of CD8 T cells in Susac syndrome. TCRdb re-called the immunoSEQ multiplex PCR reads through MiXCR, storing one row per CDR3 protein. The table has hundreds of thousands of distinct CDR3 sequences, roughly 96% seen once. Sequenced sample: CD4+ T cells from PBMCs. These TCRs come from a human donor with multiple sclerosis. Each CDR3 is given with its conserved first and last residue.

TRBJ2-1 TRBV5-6 CASSSLGGPYNEQFF
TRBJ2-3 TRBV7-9 CASSLGRAQRSTDTQYF
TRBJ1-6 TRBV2 CASIRSRGNSPLHF
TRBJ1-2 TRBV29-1 CSVDWGSGVYGYTF
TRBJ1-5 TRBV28 CASSSSGVGQGTYSNQPQHF
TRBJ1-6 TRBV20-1 CSARRGDYNSPLHF
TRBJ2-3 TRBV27 CASSFGLGTDTQYF
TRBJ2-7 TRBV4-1 CASSQNRREYEQYF
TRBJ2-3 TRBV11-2 CASSLRWTSEDTQYF
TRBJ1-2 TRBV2 CASTPDRDGYTF
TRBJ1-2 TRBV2 CASSGRLGRGTF
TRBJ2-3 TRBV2 CASATSGSYTQYF
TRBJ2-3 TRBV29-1 CSVQRTPVDTQYF
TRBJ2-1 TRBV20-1 CSASPGTSGIYNEQFF
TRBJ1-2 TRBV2 CASSEIQGANGYTF
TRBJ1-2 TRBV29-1 CSVEVTGLYTF